Sequencing of this T cell receptor beta chain was carried out in a study of blood T cell repertoires in COVID-19. Original handling: Quantification of nucleated cells was approximated via reference gene primer amplification. TCRdb keeps only in-frame clones here, not all; method: immunoSEQ multiplex PCR. V, J and clone size are taken as reported in that table, and D and trimming were inferred from the DNA itself. This table has tens of thousands of clones, almost 95% appearing once. The V and J ends lost 4 bases and 10 bases, in that order; junction bases with no gene match: 11. The CDR3 has 16 amino acids. The germline gives CDR1 SGHRS, CDR2 YFSETQ.

This chain joins TRBV5-1 and TRBJ2-1; 13 positions agree with TRBD2. The source of this sequence is a man aged 50-60 years with active COVID-19. Sequenced: peripheral blood. CDR3 in DNA: TGCGCCAGCAGCGTAATAACTAGCGGGAGGGCATCGGAGCAGTTCTTC. This encodes CASSVITSGRASEQFF.